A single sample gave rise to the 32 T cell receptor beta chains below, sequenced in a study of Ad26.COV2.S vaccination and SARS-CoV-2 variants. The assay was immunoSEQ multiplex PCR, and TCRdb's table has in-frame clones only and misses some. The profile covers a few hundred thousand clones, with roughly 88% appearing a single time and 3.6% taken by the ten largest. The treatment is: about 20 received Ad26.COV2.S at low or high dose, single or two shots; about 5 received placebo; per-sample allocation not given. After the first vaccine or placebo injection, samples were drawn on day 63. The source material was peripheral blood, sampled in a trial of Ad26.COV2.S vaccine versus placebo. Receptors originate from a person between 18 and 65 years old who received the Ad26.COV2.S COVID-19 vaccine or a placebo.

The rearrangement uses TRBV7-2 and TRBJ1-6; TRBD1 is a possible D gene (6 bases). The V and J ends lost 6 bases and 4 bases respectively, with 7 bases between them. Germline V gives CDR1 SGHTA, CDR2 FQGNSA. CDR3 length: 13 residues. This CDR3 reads CASRDSYNSPLHF. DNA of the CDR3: TGTGCCAGCAGGGACAGTTATAATTCACCCCTCCACTTT.

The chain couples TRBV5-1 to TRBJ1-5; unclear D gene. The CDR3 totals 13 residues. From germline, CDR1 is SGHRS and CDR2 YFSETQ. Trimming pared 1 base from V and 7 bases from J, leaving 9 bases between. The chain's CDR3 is CASSLQSGQPQHF. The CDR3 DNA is TGCGCCAGCAGCTTGCAATCCGGACAGCCCCAGCATTTT.

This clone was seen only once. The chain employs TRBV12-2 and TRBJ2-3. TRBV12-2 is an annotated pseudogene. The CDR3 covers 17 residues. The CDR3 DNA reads TGTGCAAGTCGCTTAGCCCTTCCTAGCTCCAGGGCAGATACGCAGTATTTT. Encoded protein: CASRLALPSSRADTQYF.

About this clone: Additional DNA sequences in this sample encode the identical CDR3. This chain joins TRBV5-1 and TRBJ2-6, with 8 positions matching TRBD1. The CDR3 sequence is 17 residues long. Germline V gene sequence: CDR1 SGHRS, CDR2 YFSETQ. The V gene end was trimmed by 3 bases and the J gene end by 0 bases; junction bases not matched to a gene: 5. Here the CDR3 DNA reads TGCGCCAGCAGCTGGACAGGGTTGAGCTCTGGGGCCAACGTCCTGACTTTC. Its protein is CASSWTGLSSGANVLTF.

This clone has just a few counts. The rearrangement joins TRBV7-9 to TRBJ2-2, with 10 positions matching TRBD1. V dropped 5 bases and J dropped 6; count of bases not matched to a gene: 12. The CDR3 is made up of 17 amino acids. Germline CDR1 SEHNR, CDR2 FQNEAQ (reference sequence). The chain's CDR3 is CASSVDRGRSGPGELFF. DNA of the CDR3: TGTGCCAGCAGCGTAGACAGGGGGCGATCAGGTCCCGGGGAGCTGTTTTTT.

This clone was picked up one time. The CDR3 DNA reads TGTGCCAGCAGTTTTAGTTCCGCAGATACGCAGTATTTT. This sequence encodes CASSFSSADTQYF. The chain employs TRBV12-3 or TRBV12-4 and TRBJ2-3, with D unclear. Trimming pared 3 bases from V and 4 bases from J, leaving 8 bases between. This CDR3 comprises 13 residues.

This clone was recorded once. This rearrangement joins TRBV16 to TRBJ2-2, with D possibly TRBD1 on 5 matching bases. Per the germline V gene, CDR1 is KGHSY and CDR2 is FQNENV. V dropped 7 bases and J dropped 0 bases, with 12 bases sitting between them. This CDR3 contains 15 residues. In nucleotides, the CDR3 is TGTGCCAGCACCTCGAGGACATCGAACACCGGGGAGCTGTTTTTT. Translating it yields CASTSRTSNTGELFF.

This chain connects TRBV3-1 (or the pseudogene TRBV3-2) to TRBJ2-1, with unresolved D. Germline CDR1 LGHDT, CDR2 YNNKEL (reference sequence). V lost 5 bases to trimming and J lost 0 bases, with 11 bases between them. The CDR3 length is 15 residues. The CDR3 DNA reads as TGTGCCAGCAGCACCGACTCGAGCTCCTACAATGAGCAGTTCTTC. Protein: CASSTDSSSYNEQFF.

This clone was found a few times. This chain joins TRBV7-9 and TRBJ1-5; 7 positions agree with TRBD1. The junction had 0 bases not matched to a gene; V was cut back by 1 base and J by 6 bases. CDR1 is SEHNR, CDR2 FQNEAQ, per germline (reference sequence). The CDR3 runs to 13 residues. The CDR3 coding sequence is TGTGCCAGCAGCTTAGGACAGGGTCAGCCCCAGCATTTT. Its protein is CASSLGQGQPQHF. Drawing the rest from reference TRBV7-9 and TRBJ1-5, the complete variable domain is DTGVSQNPRHKITKRGQNVTFRCDPISEHNRLYWYRQTLGQGPEFLTYFQNEAQLEKSRLLSDRFSAERPKGSFSTLEIQRTEQGDSAMYLCASSLGQGQPQHFGDGTRLSIL.

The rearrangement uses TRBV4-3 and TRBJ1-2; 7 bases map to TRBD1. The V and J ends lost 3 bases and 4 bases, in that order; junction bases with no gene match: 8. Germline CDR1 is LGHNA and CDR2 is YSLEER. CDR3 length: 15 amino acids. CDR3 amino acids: CASSHDPQGPYGYTF. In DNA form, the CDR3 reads TGCGCCAGCAGCCATGATCCACAGGGGCCCTATGGCTACACCTTC.

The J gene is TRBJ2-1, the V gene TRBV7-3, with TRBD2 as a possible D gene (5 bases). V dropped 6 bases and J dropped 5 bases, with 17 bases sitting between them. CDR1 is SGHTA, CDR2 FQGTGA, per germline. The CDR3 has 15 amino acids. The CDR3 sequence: CASSQGASRNNEQFF. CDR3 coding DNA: TGTGCCAGCAGTCAAGGAGCTAGCCGAAACAATGAGCAGTTCTTC. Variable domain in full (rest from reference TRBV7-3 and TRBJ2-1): GAGVSQTPSNKVTEKGKYVELRCDPISGHTALYWYRQSLGQGPEFLIYFQGTGAADDSGLPNDRFFAVRPEGSVSTLKIQRTERGDSAVYLCASSQGASRNNEQFFGPGTRLTVL.

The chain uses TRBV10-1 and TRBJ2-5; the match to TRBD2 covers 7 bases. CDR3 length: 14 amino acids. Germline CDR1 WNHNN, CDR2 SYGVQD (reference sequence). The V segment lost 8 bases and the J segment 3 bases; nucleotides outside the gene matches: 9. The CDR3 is CASPRRREKETQYF. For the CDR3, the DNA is TGCGCCAGCCCCCGGAGGCGGGAGAAAGAGACCCAGTACTTC.

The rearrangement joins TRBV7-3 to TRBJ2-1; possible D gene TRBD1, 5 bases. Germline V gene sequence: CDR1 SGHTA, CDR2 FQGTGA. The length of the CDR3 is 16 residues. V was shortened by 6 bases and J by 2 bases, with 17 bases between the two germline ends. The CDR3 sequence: CASSQIGEGPYNEQFF. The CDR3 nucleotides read TGTGCCAGCAGTCAAATAGGGGAAGGACCCTACAATGAGCAGTTCTTC.

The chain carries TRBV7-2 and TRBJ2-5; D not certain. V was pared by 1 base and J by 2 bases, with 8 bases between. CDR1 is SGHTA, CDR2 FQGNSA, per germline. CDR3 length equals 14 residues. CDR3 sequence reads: CASSLDSNQETQYF. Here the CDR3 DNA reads TGTGCCAGCAGCTTAGATAGCAATCAAGAGACCCAGTACTTC.

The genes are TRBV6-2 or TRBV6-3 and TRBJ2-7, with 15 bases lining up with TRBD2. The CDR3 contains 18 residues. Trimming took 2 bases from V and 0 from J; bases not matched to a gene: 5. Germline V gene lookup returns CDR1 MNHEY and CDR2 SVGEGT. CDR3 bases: TGTGCCAGCAGTTACAGCGGACTAGCGGGGGGGCACTCCTACGAGCAGTACTTC. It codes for CASSYSGLAGGHSYEQYF.

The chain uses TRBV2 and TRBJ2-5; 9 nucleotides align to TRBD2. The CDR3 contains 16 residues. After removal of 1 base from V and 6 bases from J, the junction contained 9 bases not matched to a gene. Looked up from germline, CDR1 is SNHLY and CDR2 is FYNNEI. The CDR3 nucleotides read TGTGCCAGCAGTGAAGAGCGCCTAGCGGGGTGGAAGACCCAGTACTTC. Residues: CASSEERLAGWKTQYF. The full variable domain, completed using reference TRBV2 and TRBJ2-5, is EPEVTQTPSHQVTQMGQEVILRCVPISNHLYFYWYRQILGQKVEFLVSFYNNEISEKSEIFDDQFSVERPDGSNFTLKIRSTKLEDSAMYFCASSEERLAGWKTQYFGPGTRLLVL.

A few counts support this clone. The CDR3 DNA reads as TGTGCCAGCAGCTCCTCTAGCGGGGGCCCCTACGAGCAGTACTTC. Amino acids: CASSSSSGGPYEQYF. The chain has TRBV11-2 and TRBJ2-7; TRBD2 aligns across 10 bases. Trimming removed 4 bases from V and 2 bases from J; junction bases left unmatched: 5. The CDR3 covers 15 residues. CDR1 and CDR2 from the germline V gene are SGHAT and FQNNGV.

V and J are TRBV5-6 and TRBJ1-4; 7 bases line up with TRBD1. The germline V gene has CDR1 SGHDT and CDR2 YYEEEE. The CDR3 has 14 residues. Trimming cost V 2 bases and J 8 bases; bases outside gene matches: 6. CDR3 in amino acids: CASSFNRGREKLFF. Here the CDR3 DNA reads TGTGCCAGCAGCTTTAACAGGGGTCGAGAAAAACTGTTTTTT.

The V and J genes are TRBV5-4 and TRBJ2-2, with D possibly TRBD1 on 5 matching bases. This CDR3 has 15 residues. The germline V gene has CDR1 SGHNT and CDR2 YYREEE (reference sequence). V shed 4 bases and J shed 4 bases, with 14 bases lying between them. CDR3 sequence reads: CASSRGPSGTGELFF. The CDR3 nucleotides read TGTGCCAGCAGCAGGGGTCCATCGGGCACCGGGGAGCTGTTTTTT.

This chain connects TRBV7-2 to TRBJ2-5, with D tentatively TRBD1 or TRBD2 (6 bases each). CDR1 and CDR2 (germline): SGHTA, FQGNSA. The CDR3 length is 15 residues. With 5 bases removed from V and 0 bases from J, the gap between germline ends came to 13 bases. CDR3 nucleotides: TGTGCCAGCAGCAGAGAGGGGGGATACCAAGAGACCCAGTACTTC. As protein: CASSREGGYQETQYF.

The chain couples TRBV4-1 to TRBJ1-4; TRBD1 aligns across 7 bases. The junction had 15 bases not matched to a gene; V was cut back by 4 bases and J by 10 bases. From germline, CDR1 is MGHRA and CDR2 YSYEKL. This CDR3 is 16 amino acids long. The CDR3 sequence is CASSPQGVRSWRKLFF. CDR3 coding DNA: TGCGCCAGCAGCCCCCAGGGGGTGAGGTCGTGGAGAAAACTGTTTTTT.

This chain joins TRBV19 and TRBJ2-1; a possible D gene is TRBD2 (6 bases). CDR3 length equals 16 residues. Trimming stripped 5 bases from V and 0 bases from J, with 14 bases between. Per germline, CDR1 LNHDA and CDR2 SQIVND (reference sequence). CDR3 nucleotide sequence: TGTGCCAGTAGTTTGGGACTGGGAAGCTCCTACAATGAGCAGTTCTTC. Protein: CASSLGLGSSYNEQFF.

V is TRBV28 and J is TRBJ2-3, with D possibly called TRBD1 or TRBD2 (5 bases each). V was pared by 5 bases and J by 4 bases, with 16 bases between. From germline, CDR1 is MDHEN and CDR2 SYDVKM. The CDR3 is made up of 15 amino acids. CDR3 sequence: CASSPGTVFPDTQYF. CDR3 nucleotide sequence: TGTGCCAGCAGTCCCGGGACGGTATTTCCAGATACGCAGTATTTT.

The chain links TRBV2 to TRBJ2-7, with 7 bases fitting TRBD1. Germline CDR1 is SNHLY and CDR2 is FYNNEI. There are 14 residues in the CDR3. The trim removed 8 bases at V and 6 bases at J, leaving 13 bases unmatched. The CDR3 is CASGPGQQWLEQYF. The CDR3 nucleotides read TGTGCCAGCGGACCGGGACAGCAATGGCTCGAGCAGTACTTC.

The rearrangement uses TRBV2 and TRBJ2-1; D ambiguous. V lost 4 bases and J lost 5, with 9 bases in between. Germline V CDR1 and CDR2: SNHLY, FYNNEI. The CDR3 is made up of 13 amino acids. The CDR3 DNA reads TGTGCCAGCAGTGTGAGCAGAGACAATGAGCAGTTCTTC. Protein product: CASSVSRDNEQFF.

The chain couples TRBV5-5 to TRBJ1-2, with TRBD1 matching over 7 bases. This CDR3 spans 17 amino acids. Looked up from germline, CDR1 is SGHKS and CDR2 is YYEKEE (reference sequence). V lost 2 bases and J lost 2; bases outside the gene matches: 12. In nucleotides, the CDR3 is TGTGCCAGCAGCTTCCCTCGGGGGACCAGGGGGAACTATGGCTACACCTTC. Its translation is CASSFPRGTRGNYGYTF.

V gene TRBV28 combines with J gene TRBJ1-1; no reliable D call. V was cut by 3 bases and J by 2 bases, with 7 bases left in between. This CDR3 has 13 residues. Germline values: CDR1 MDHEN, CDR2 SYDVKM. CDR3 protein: CASSFDGNTEAFF. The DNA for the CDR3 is TGTGCCAGCAGTTTCGACGGAAACACTGAAGCTTTCTTT.

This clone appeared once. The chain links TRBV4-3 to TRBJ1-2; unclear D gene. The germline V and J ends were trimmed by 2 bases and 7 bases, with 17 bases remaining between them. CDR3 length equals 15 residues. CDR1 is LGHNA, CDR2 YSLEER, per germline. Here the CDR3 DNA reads TGCGCCAGCAGCCAAACTTTGGTGGACCATCTTGGCTACACCTTC. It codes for CASSQTLVDHLGYTF.

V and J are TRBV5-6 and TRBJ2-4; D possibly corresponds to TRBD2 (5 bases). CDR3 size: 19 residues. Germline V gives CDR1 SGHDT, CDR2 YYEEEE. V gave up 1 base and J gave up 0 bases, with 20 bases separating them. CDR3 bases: TGTGCCAGCAGCTTGTCGGAAAGCGGCCCAGAACTAGCCAAAAACATTCAGTACTTC. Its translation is CASSLSESGPELAKNIQYF.

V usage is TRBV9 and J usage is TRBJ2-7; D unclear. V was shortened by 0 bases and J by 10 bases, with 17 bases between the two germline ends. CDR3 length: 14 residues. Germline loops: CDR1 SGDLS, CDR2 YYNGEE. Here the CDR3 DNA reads TGTGCCAGCAGCGTAGGGGCAAACCCATCCCCCCAGTACTTC. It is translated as CASSVGANPSPQYF.

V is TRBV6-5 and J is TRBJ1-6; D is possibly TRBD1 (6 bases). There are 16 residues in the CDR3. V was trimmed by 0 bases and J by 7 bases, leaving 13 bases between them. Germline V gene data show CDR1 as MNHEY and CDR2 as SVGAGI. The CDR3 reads CASSYSQGLLNSPLHF. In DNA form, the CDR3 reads TGTGCCAGCAGTTACTCGCAGGGGTTGTTAAATTCACCCCTCCACTTT.

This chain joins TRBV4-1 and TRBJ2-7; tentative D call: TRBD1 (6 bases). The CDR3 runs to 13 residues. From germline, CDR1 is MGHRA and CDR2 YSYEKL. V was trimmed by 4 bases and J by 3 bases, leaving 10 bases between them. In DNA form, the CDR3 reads TGCGCCAGCAGCCTGACAGGTAACTACGAGCAGTACTTC. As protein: CASSLTGNYEQYF.